The 14 T cell receptor beta chains below come from one sample, sequenced in a study of shared clonotypes between healthy human individuals (dated by TCRdb to 2020 to 2022). CD8 naive samples were CD45RO-negative cells positively selected for CCR7, giving a CD45RA+CCR7+ population that excluded TemRA cells. The receptor library was made with the immunoSEQ multiplex PCR assay. TCRdb retrieved this table from immuneACCESS and kept in-frame rearrangements only. Not all clones are present; in checked studies, unresolved V genes account for under half, and no reason is known for the remainder. This sample gives some 2,100,000 clones in total; 90% to 95% of them show up just once. The top ten clonotypes cover over 1.5% of the sample. The sequenced sample consisted of naive CD8+ T cells from PBMCs. This sample's cell subset or site label indicates: CD45RA+CCR7+. These receptors were collected from a man aged 18-30 years in good health. Some clones in this sample may be carry-over from other donors' samples.

This clone was recorded only once. The CDR3, as DNA: TGCGCCAGCAGCTTGGTTGGCCAGGGGGCGAAGACCCAGTACTTC. Translation gives CASSLVGQGAKTQYF. V is TRBV5-1 and J is TRBJ2-5; 8 bases are shared with TRBD1. This CDR3 comprises 15 residues. V shed 0 bases, J shed 6 bases, and the junction held 7 bases outside the gene matches. Germline loops: CDR1 SGHRS, CDR2 YFSETQ.

Worth noting for this clone: One end of the junction is discordant with germline, which a read error may explain. This sequence joins TRBV25-1 and TRBJ2-7; D is tentatively TRBD1 or TRBD2 (5 bases each). This CDR3 spans 9 amino acids. CDR1 and CDR2 (germline): MGHDK, SYGVNS. The CDR3 DNA sequence: TGTGCCAGCAGTGTGGGACGGAATTTC. Its translation is CASSVGRNF.

In regard to this clone: The sample contains more than one DNA sequence encoding this CDR3. V usage is TRBV6-5 and J usage is TRBJ1-5; no firm D call. Germline lookup yields CDR1 MNHEY and CDR2 SVGAGI. V was trimmed by 3 bases and J by 5 bases, leaving 8 bases between them. The CDR3 has 13 residues. In nucleotides, the CDR3 is TGTGCCAGCAGTTATGGAAGGGATCAGCCCCAGCATTTT. Translating it yields CASSYGRDQPQHF.

The CDR3 sequence: CASSFKREVSTDTQYF. Here the CDR3 DNA reads TGTGCCAGCAGCTTTAAGCGGGAAGTTAGCACAGATACGCAGTATTTT. This chain connects TRBV13 to TRBJ2-3; TRBD2 matches 7 bases. CDR1 is PRHDT and CDR2 is FYEKMQ in the germline V gene (reference sequence). V lost 3 bases to trimming and J lost 0 bases; unmatched junction nucleotides: 6. The CDR3 loop spans 16 amino acids.

The V and J genes are TRBV9 and TRBJ2-7, with 9 bases that match TRBD1. The V and J ends lost 2 bases and 6 bases, in that order; junction bases with no gene match: 6. There are 14 residues in the CDR3. From germline, CDR1 is SGDLS and CDR2 YYNGEE. The CDR3 reads CASSVRDRVTEQYF. DNA of the CDR3: TGTGCCAGCAGCGTCCGGGACAGGGTCACCGAGCAGTACTTC.

This clone was seen only once. Here the CDR3 DNA reads TGTGCCAGCAGTGACGGCAGGGAGAACACTGAAGCTTTCTTT. Protein sequence: CASSDGRENTEAFF. J is TRBJ1-1 and V is TRBV25-1, with D perhaps matching TRBD1 (5 bases). The germline V gene encodes CDR1 MGHDK and CDR2 SYGVNS. V was trimmed by 3 bases and J by 1 base, leaving 9 bases between them. The CDR3 sequence is 14 residues long.

This clone showed up just once. The chain joins TRBV4-2 to TRBJ1-5; TRBD1 matches at 10 bases. Trimming at V came to 3 bases and at J to 8 bases, leaving 4 bases not matched to a gene. The CDR3 has 14 residues. Germline V gene lookup returns CDR1 LGHNA and CDR2 YNFKEQ. The CDR3 protein is CASSQGQGLEPQHF. The CDR3 DNA follows: TGTGCCAGCAGCCAGGGACAGGGGTTGGAGCCCCAGCATTTT.

The CDR3 sequence is CASSYVLAQGGNTIYF. CDR3 in DNA: TGTGCCAGCAGTTACGTTCTGGCTCAGGGAGGAAACACCATATATTTT. The chain combines TRBV6-6 with TRBJ1-3; D perhaps matches TRBD1 (5 bases). The germline gives CDR1 MNHNY, CDR2 SVGAGI (reference sequence). The ends were cut back, 2 bases at V and 4 bases at J, with 15 bases in the middle. The CDR3 length is 16 residues.

V usage is TRBV7-9 and J usage is TRBJ1-2; 10 bases line up with TRBD1. The V gene end was trimmed by 3 bases and the J gene end by 5 bases; junction bases not matched to a gene: 6. The CDR3 is 15 residues long. Germline CDR1 is SEHNR and CDR2 is FQNEAQ (reference sequence). CDR3: CASSFPGQGRYGYTF. Written as DNA, the CDR3 is TGTGCCAGCAGCTTTCCGGGACAGGGGAGATATGGCTACACCTTC. The full variable domain, rest sourced from reference TRBV7-9 and TRBJ1-2, is DTGVSQNPRHKITKRGQNVTFRCDPISEHNRLYWYRQTLGQGPEFLTYFQNEAQLEKSRLLSDRFSAERPKGSFSTLEIQRTEQGDSAMYLCASSFPGQGRYGYTFGSGTRLTVV.

This chain uses TRBV27 with TRBJ2-2; 11 bases fit TRBD2. The germline V gene encodes CDR1 MNHEY and CDR2 SMNVEV (reference sequence). J was trimmed by 7 bases and V by 3 bases; bases with no gene match: 7. This CDR3 comprises 16 residues. Here the CDR3 reads CASSLVAGGPFGELFF. The CDR3 DNA is TGTGCCAGCAGTTTGGTAGCGGGAGGGCCCTTCGGGGAGCTGTTTTTT.

This clone came up a few times. V is TRBV19 and J is TRBJ1-1; D remains unclear. This CDR3 is 13 amino acids long. Deletions cut 7 bases from V and 7 bases from J, with 16 bases between. Germline lookup yields CDR1 LNHDA and CDR2 SQIVND (reference sequence). For the CDR3, the DNA is TGTGCCAGTAAAACAACTCCGGGGATTGAAGCTTTCTTT. Translation: CASKTTPGIEAFF.

This sequence joins TRBV4-2 and TRBJ1-2; TRBD1 matches at 7 bases. The V gene end was trimmed by 2 bases and the J gene end by 7 bases; junction bases not matched to a gene: 13. The CDR3 covers 16 residues. Germline V lookup: CDR1 LGHNA, CDR2 YNFKEQ. The CDR3 DNA reads as TGTGCCAGCAGCCAAAATCCGGGACAGCCCTCCCCTGGCTACACCTTC. It specifies CASSQNPGQPSPGYTF.

The chain couples TRBV14 to TRBJ2-2, with 8 bases matching TRBD2. The J segment lost 2 bases and the V segment lost 3 bases, leaving 20 bases of the junction unmatched. Germline CDR1 is SGHDN and CDR2 is FVKESK. The CDR3 extends over 21 amino acids. The CDR3 nucleotides read TGTGCCAGCAGCCAGGCCTCCCTTAGGGCGGGAGGTACAGCAAACACCGGGGAGCTGTTTTTT. Encoded protein: CASSQASLRAGGTANTGELFF.

CDR3 sequence reads: CASSEDRGPYNEQFF. The CDR3, as DNA: TGTGCCAGCAGCGAGGACAGGGGGCCCTACAATGAGCAGTTCTTC. The V call is TRBV6-5, the J call TRBJ2-1; 11 bases fit TRBD1. The trim removed 6 bases at V and 2 bases at J, leaving 3 bases unmatched. CDR1 and CDR2 from the germline V gene are MNHEY and SVGAGI. CDR3 length: 15 amino acids.